The source of this TCR beta chain is a study of read filtering for tumor transcriptome and immune sequencing. Every patient had bone marrow sampled while the disease was active. General study points: The sorted CD138-negative fraction was a mixed bone marrow immune population, not purified T cells. Dropping single-read clonotypes raised IR-seq and RNA-seq shared-clonotype correlation.

The CDR3 totals 15 residues. The germline V gene encodes CDR1 SGHVS and CDR2 FQNEAQ. Deletions cut 5 bases from V and 6 bases from J, with 17 bases between. This clonotype was counted at least ten times. Its antigen is currently unknown. Molecular barcoded adaptors covering alpha/delta and beta/gamma chains were used on 400 ng RNA. MiXCR, applied by TCRdb to the reads, yields one record per CDR3 protein. The table shows about 24,000 distinct CDR3 sequences, with roughly 19% occurring only once. The gene calls are TRBV7-8 and TRBJ2-1; possible D gene TRBD2, 7 bases. Sequencing was carried out using a population of CD138-negative cells sorted from bone marrow. The receptor was derived from a donor aged 40 or older with multiple myeloma. The CDR3, as DNA: TGTGCCAGCAGCCAGGGGCGGGAGAGTACCAATGAGCAGTTCTTC. It codes for CASSQGRESTNEQFF.